Detailed here is one TCR beta chain. The data belong to a study of blood T cell repertoires in COVID-19. Across the whole study: From the United States, Italy and Spain came samples of acute and convalescent COVID-19. T cells, B-cell-depleted T cells, or PBMCs supplied cDNA or gDNA.

Germline V gives CDR1 SNHLY, CDR2 FYNNEI. After removal of 7 bases from V and 5 bases from J, the junction contained 9 bases not matched to a gene. The CDR3 has 16 amino acids. Assay used: immunoSEQ multiplex PCR; TCRdb lists only in-frame clones, some missing. Of about 190,000 clones in the sample, about 87% were seen once. Sequences were obtained from peripheral blood. The receptor was derived from a woman between 70 and 85 years old with COVID-19, enrolled during active disease. The rearrangement uses TRBV2 and TRBJ2-5; 14 bases align to TRBD2. The CDR3 DNA reads as TGTGCCAGCACCCCTGGCCGACTAGCGGGAGGGGAGACCCAGTACTTC. Amino acid sequence: CASTPGRLAGGETQYF.